This T cell receptor (beta chain) was captured in a study of cytomegalovirus exposure and HLA in healthy donors. The PCR was carried out with 60 Vbeta primers and 13 Jbeta primers. Libraries were prepared by immunoSEQ multiplex PCR; TCRdb keeps only in-frame clonotypes and omits some of them. In total, the table holds approximately 58,000 clones. The CDR3 spans 18 residues. The germline gives CDR1 LGHNA, CDR2 YNFKEQ. With 1 base clipped from V and 0 bases from J, the junction kept 3 bases outside the gene matches. The chain couples TRBV4-2 to TRBJ2-3; 14 nucleotides align to TRBD2. Input material: PBMCs. This receptor was taken from a man younger than 40 in good health and CMV-seropositive. The CDR3 is CASSQGLAGGPSTDTQYF. The CDR3 DNA reads TGTGCCAGCAGCCAAGGACTAGCGGGAGGGCCTAGCACAGATACGCAGTATTTT.